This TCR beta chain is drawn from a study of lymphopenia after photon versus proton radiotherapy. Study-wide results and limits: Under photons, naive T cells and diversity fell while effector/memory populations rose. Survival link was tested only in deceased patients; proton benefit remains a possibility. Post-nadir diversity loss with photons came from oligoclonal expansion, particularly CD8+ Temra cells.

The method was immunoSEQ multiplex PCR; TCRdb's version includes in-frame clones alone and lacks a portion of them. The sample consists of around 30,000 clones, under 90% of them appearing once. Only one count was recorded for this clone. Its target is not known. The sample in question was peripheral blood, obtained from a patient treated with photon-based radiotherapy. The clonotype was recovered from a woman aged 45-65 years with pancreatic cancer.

For the CDR3, the DNA is TGTGCCAGCAGTGAGCAGGGGGCACATCAGCCCCAGCATTTT. Its translation is CASSEQGAHQPQHF. The chain has TRBV6-1 and TRBJ1-5; 8 bases line up with TRBD1. Losses at the gene ends were 3 bases for V and 5 bases for J; bases not matched to a gene: 3. Germline loops: CDR1 MNHNS, CDR2 SASEGT. This CDR3 has 14 residues.